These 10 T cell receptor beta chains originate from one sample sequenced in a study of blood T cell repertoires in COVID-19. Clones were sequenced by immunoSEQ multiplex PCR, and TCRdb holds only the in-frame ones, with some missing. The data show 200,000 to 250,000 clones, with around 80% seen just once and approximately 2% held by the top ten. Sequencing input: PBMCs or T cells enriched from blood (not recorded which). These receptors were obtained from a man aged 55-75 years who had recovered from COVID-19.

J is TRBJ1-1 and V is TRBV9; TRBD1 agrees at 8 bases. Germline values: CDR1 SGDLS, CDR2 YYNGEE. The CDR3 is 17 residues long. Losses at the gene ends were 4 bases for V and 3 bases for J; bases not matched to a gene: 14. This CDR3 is CASSSGGRDRRDTEAFF. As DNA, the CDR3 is TGTGCCAGCAGCTCAGGGGGGAGGGACAGGAGGGACACTGAAGCTTTCTTT.

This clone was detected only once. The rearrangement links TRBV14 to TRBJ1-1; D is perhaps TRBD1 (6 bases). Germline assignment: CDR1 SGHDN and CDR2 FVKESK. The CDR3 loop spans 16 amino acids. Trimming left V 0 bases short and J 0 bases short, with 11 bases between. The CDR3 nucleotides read TGTGCCAGCAGCCAAGATGGGACACACATGAACACTGAAGCTTTCTTT. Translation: CASSQDGTHMNTEAFF.

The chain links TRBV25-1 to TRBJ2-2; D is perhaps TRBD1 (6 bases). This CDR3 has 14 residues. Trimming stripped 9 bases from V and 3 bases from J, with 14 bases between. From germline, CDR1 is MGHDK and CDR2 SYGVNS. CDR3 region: CASCQGLYTGELFF. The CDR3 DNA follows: TGTGCCAGTTGTCAGGGGTTATACACCGGGGAGCTGTTTTTT.

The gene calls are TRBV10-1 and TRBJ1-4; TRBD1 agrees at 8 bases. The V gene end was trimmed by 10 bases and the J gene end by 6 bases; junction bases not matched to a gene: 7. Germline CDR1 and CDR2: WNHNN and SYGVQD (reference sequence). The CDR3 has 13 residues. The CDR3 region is CATMLTGDEKLFF. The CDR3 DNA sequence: TGCGCCACCATGCTGACAGGGGATGAAAAACTGTTTTTT.

The chain's CDR3 is CASSLEGGSYEQYF. Written as DNA, the CDR3 is TGTGCCAGCAGCTTAGAAGGGGGATCCTACGAGCAGTACTTC. The chain joins TRBV11-3 to TRBJ2-7; D possibly corresponds to TRBD1 (6 bases). V was cut by 0 bases and J by 1 base, with 7 bases left in between. CDR1 and CDR2 (germline): SGHNT, YENEEA. This CDR3 has 14 residues.

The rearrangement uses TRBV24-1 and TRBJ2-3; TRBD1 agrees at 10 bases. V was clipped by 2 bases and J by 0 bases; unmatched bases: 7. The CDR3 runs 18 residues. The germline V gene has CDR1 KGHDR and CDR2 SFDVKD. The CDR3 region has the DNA TGTGCCACCAGTGATTCTGACAGGGGGCTTTACAGCACAGATACGCAGTATTTT. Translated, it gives CATSDSDRGLYSTDTQYF.

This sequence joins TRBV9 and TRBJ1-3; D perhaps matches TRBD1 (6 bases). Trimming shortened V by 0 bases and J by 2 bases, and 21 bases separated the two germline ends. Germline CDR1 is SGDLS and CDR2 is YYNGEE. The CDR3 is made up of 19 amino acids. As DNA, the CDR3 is TGTGCCAGCAGCGTAGCCCCCGGGGGGCGATTGATTACTGGAAACACCATATATTTT. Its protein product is CASSVAPGGRLITGNTIYF. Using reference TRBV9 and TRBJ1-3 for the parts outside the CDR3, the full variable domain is DSGVTQTPKHLITATGQRVTLRCSPRSGDLSVYWYQQSLDQGLQFLIQYYNGEERAKGNILERFSAQQFPDLHSELNLSSLELGDSALYFCASSVAPGGRLITGNTIYFGEGSWLTVV.

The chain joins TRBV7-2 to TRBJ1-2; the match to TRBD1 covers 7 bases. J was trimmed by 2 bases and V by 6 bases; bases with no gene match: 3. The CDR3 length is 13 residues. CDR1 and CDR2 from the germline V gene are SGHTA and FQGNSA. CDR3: CASRIQGNYGYTF. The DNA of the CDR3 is TGTGCCAGCAGAATACAGGGGAACTATGGCTACACCTTC.

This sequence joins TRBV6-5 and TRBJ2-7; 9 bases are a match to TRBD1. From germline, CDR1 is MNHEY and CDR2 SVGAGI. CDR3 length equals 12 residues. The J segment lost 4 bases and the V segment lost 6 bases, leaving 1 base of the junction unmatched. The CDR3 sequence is CASRTGGYEQYF. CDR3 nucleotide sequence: TGTGCCAGCAGGACAGGGGGATACGAGCAGTACTTC.

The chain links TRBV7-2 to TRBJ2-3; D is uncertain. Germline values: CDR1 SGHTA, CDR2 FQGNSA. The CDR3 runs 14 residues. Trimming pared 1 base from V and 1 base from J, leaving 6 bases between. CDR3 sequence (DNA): TGTGCCAGCAGCTTAGATATAGGCACAGATACGCAGTATTTT. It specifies CASSLDIGTDTQYF.